The entry below gives a single T cell receptor (beta chain) sequence along with its context. Patients from Seattle were sampled longitudinally, starting during active infection. This sample is part of a study of blood T cell repertoires in COVID-19. About the study: Acute and convalescent COVID-19 specimens originated in the United States, Italy and Spain. Sources were T cells, B-cell-depleted T cells, or PBMCs; the material itself was cDNA or gDNA.

Original processing methods: Cell counts per sample came from amplifying reference gene primers. Repertoires were generated with immunoSEQ multiplex PCR, while TCRdb's copy carries only in-frame clones and drops some. The D gene and trimming were derived from the DNA, and the V and J assignments and clone size from that table. The sample lists about 270,000 clones, about four fifths occurring once. Germline V lookup: CDR1 ENHRY, CDR2 SYGVKD. Trimming cost V 2 bases and J 3 bases; bases outside gene matches: 8. The CDR3 runs 17 residues. The clonotype comes from a human donor with COVID-19, enrolled during active disease. The donor label of this sample is uncertain. This sequence joins TRBV10-3 and TRBJ2-7; TRBD2 agrees at 12 bases. The sample was peripheral blood. CDR3 residues: CAISEGLAGGVNYEQYF. Written as DNA, the CDR3 is TGTGCCATCAGTGAGGGGCTAGCGGGAGGGGTTAACTACGAGCAGTACTTC.